Sequencing of this T cell receptor beta chain was carried out in a study of blood T cells in healthy people across ages. Study-wide results and limits: Compared with aged donors, long-lived donors showed fewer expanded clones, suggesting selection.

Germline V CDR1 and CDR2: MNHEY, SVGAGI. Unmatched junction bases numbered 3, after V lost 2 bases and J lost 0 bases. The CDR3 has 18 amino acids. Caucasian, healthy and from Russia, the donors were aged between about 6 and 90. This clonotype was observed a single time. Its target is not known. The use of a sample-barcoded 5' primer and a J-beta primer mix characterized a second PCR of roughly 7 to 12 cycles. Each cDNA molecule received a tag from a template-switch adaptor that had 12 random nucleotides. Using its own MiXCR run on the 5' RACE reads, TCRdb lists one record per CDR3 protein. The repertoire holds around 800,000 distinct CDR3 sequences, around 68% seen once, with about 27% in the top ten.

The sequence derives from a man younger than 40 in good health. Input material: blood. The V call is TRBV6-5, the J call TRBJ2-3, with TRBD2 matching 15 bases. CDR3 in amino acids: CASSYGTSGGPSTDTQYF. The CDR3 region has the DNA TGTGCCAGCAGTTACGGGACTAGCGGGGGGCCAAGCACAGATACGCAGTATTTT.